This entry concerns a single T cell receptor (beta chain). The antigen remains unidentified. The record originates from a study of CXCR3-negative and CXCR3-positive naive CD8 T cells. Study overall: Libraries each contributed about 1.5 +/- 0.3 million TRB reads, for around 150 million in total. Study-wide results and caveats: Similarly elevated diversity marked both naive subsets, with memory CD8+ cells showing far lower diversity. Naive cells used TRBV-TRBJ genes in much the same way whether CXCR3-negative or CXCR3-positive; memory cells did not. Partly lower CXCR3 expression followed cryopreservation, and most assays relied on fresh PBMCs.

cDNA libraries for TRB were generated by 5' RACE incorporating UMI labels. For each CDR3 protein, TCRdb gives one entry from its re-call of the 5' RACE reads, without DNA. In all, the sample yields tens of thousands of distinct CDR3 sequences. The length of the CDR3 is 14 residues. CDR1 and CDR2 from the germline V gene are SGHTA and FQGNSA. This clonotype was obtained from a human donor in good health. Some clones in this sample may be carry-over from other donors' samples. The V call is TRBV7-2, the J call TRBJ2-2. The sample taken for sequencing was memory CD8+ T cells from blood. The CDR3 sequence is CASSLVTVTGELFF.